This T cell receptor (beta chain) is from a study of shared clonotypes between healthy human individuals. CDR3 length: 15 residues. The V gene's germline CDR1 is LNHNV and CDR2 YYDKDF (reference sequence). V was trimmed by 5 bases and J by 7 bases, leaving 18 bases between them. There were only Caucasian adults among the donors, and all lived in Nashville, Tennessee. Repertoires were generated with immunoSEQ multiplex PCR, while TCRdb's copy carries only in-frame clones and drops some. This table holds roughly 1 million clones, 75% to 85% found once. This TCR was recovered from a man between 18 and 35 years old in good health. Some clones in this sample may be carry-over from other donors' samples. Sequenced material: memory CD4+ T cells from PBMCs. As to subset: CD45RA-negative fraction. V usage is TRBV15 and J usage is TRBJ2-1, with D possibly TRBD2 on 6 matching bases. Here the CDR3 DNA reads TGTGCCACCAGCTCCGAGCGGGCAGAGGTTAATGAGCAGTTCTTC. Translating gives CATSSERAEVNEQFF.